The T cell receptor beta chain described here comes from a study of post-analysis software for immune sequencing data. The TCR beta cDNA libraries contained unique molecular identifiers. The authors obtained 400,000 to 600,000 cDNA molecules from approximately 1 to 10 million T cells. TCRdb analysed the PCR reads with MiXCR anew, one entry per CDR3 protein. The table shows under 200,000 distinct CDR3 sequences, with about 36% occurring only once. Per germline, CDR1 LGHNA and CDR2 YSLEER. The CDR3 is 14 amino acids. V was clipped by 4 bases and J by 2 bases; unmatched bases: 1. This clonotype was seen at least ten times.

The sample was blood, taken after autologous hematopoietic stem cell transplantation. This receptor was identified in a girl between 5 and 17 years old with multiple sclerosis. This chain uses TRBV4-3 with TRBJ2-7; the match to TRBD1 covers 11 bases. The CDR3 nucleotides are TGCGCCAGCAGCCGGGGACAGGGGGCCTACGAGCAGTACTTC. Its translation is CASSRGQGAYEQYF.